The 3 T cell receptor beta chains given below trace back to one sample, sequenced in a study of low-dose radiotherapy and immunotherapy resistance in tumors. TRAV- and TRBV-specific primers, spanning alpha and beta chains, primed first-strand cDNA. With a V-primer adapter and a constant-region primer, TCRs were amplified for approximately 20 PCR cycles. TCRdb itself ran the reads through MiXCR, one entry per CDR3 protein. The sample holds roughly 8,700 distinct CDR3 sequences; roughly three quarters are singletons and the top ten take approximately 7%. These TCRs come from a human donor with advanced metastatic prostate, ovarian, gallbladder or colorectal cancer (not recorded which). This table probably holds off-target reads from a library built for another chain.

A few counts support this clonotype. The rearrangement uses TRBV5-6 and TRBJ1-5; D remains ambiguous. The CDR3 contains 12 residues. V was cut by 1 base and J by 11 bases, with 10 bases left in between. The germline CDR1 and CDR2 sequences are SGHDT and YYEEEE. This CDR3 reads CASSLSGGSQHF. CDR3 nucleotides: TGTGCCAGCAGCTTGTCAGGAGGCTCCCAGCATTTT.

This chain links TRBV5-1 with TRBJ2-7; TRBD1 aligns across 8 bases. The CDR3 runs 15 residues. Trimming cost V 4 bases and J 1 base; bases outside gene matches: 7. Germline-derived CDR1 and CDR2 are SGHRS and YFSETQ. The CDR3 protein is CASSRTDRGSYEQYF. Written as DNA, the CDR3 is TGCGCCAGCAGCAGGACAGACAGGGGTTCCTACGAGCAGTACTTC.

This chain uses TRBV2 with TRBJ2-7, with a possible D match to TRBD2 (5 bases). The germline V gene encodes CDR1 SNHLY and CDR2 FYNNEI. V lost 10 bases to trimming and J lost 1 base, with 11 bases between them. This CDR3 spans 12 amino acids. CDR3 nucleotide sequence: TGTGCCATCCTCCGGGGATCCTACGAGCAGTACTTC. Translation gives CAILRGSYEQYF.